These 5 T cell receptor beta chains were all obtained from the same sample, sequenced in a study of T-cell memory formation after mild COVID-19 (dated by TCRdb to the early 2020s). Libraries were constructed by 5' RACE. Sequencing instrument: Illumina NovaSeq 6000. Clones were called with MiXCR by TCRdb after fastp trimmed the public reads at Q25, and only in-frame beta chains were retained. For every CDR3 protein sequence, its rows merge into one entry that carries the most common genes and DNA. The sample yields almost 550,000 distinct CDR3 sequences; roughly 22% were counted once. Jointly, the top ten make up approximately 12% of the sample. What was sequenced was PBMCs or a T cell subset sorted from them (not recorded which). The origin of the receptors is an adult woman who had mild COVID-19 (a few samples of this study predate the infection). The sample titles of this study are shuffled in the database, so cell type and time point are left out; the donor was told from shared clones.

This clonotype came up a few times. The DNA of the CDR3 is TGTGCCAGCAGCTTAACAGGGGGCGGAACCTACGAGCAGTACTTC. It is translated as CASSLTGGGTYEQYF. The chain combines TRBV9 with TRBJ2-7, with 9 bases lining up with TRBD1. CDR3 length: 15 residues. With V trimmed by 4 bases and J by 2 bases, 7 bases remained unmatched. Germline V lookup: CDR1 SGDLS, CDR2 YYNGEE.

The CDR3 sequence is CASSPPLSGGSNTGELFF. CDR3 nucleotide sequence: TGTGCCAGCTCACCACCCTTAAGTGGAGGGTCGAACACCGGGGAGCTGTTTTTT. V is TRBV18 and J is TRBJ2-2; possible D gene TRBD2, 6 bases. V was clipped by 0 bases and J by 0 bases, with 14 bases between them. The CDR3 covers 18 residues. Per the germline V gene, CDR1 is KGHSH and CDR2 is LQKENI.

J is TRBJ2-5 and V is TRBV6-5, with TRBD1 matching 7 bases. Germline V gene data show CDR1 as MNHEY and CDR2 as SVGAGI. The CDR3 loop spans 15 amino acids. Losses at the gene ends were 2 bases for V and 0 bases for J; bases not matched to a gene: 3. CDR3 protein: CASSYGTANQETQYF. CDR3 DNA sequence: TGTGCCAGCAGTTACGGGACAGCGAACCAAGAGACCCAGTACTTC.

This clonotype was seen only a few times. The chain recombines TRBV4-2 with TRBJ1-2; D is uncertain. V was cut by 3 bases and J by 4 bases, with 6 bases left in between. Germline assignment: CDR1 LGHNA and CDR2 YNFKEQ. CDR3 length: 12 residues. CDR3 sequence (DNA): TGTGCCAGCAGCCAGCCCAGCTATGGCTACACCTTC. Protein product: CASSQPSYGYTF.

The chain uses TRBV3-1 and TRBJ1-3, with D possibly being TRBD1 (5 bases). The CDR3 contains 12 residues. The V end lost 0 bases, the J end lost 12 bases, and 9 bases lay between the germline ends. Germline V gene lookup returns CDR1 LGHDT and CDR2 YNNKEL (reference sequence). The CDR3 is CASSQDEGHIYF. As DNA, the CDR3 is TGTGCCAGCAGCCAAGATGAGGGGCACATATATTTT.